The clone carrying this T cell receptor beta chain was seen ten or more times. The target antigen is unknown. The V gene lost 1 base and the J gene lost 7 bases, with 13 bases spanning the gap. Germline CDR1 and CDR2: SGHTA and FQGNSA. The CDR3 length is 14 residues. This record belongs to a study of T cell repertoires in cytomegalovirus infection. Turning to the study itself: CMV epitopes in the study were HLA-C-restricted (recently identified) and HLA-B-restricted (well studied). Carrying CMV and the relevant HLA type showed in public TCR beta signatures. General observations from the study: Of the TCR beta families, the public ones yielded a cumulative frequency that identified carriers of CMV plus the relevant HLA. Dominating the ex vivo response were HLA-C-restricted CMV-specific TCR beta clonotypes.

Via MiXCR, TCRdb re-called the reads, giving one row per CDR3 protein. The repertoire holds 600,000 to 700,000 distinct CDR3 sequences, with around 35% as singletons. Sequencing used cultured PBMCs, obtained from culture after CMV antigen stimulation. The rearrangement links TRBV7-2 to TRBJ1-1; TRBD1 might be the D (5 bases). This TCR was recovered from a human donor in good health (CMV status not recorded). Some clones in this sample may be carry-over from other donors' samples. CDR3 sequence: CASSLVRTGSEAFF. CDR3 sequence (DNA): TGTGCCAGCAGCTTAGTTCGTACAGGAAGTGAAGCTTTCTTT.